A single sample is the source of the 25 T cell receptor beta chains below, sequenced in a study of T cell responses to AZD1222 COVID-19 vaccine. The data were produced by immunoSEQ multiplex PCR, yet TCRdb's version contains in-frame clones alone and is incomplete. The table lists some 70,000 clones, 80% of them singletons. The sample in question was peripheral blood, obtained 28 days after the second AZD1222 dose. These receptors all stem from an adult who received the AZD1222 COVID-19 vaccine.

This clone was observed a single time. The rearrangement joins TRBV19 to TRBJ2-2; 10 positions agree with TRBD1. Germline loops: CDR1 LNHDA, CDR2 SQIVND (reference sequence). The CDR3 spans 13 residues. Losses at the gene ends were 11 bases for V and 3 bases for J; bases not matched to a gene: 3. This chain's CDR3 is CAGGTGDTGELFF. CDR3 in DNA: TGTGCCGGGGGGACAGGGGACACCGGGGAGCTGTTTTTT.

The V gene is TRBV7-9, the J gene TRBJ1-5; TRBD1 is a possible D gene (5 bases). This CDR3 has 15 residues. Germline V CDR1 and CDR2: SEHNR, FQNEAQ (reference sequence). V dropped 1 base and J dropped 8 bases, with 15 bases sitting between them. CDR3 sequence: CASSLGQGGREPQHF. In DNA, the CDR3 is TGTGCCAGCAGCTTAGGCCAGGGAGGACGGGAGCCCCAGCATTTT.

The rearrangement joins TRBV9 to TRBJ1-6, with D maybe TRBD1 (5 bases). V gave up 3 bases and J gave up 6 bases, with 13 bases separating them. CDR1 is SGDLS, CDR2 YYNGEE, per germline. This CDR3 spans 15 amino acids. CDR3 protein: CASSGTGTLNSPLHF. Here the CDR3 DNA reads TGTGCCAGCAGCGGGACCGGGACCCTTAATTCACCCCTCCACTTT.

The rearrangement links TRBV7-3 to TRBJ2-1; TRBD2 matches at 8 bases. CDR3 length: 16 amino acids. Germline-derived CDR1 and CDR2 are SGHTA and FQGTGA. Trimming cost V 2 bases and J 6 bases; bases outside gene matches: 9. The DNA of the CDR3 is TGTGCCAGCAGCTTAGATGGCGGGGGGAGGCCCAATGAGCAGTTCTTC. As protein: CASSLDGGGRPNEQFF.

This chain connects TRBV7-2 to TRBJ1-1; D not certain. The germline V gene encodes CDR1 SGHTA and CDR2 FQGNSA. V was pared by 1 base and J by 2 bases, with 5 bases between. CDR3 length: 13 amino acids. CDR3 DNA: TGTGCCAGCAGCTTAGAAGGAAACACTGAAGCTTTCTTT. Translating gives CASSLEGNTEAFF.

This CDR3 reads CASSLTGGEETQYF. The CDR3 DNA reads as TGTGCCAGCAGTTTGACAGGGGGCGAGGAGACCCAGTACTTC. The chain recombines TRBV7-9 with TRBJ2-5, with TRBD1 identical over 10 bases. Trimming cost V 6 bases and J 5 bases; bases outside gene matches: 6. CDR1 is SEHNR and CDR2 is FQNEAQ in the germline V gene (reference sequence). The CDR3 runs to 14 residues.

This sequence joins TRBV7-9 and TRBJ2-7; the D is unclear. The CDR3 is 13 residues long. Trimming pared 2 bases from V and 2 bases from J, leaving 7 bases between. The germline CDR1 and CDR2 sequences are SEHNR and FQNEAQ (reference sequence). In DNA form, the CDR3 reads TGTGCCAGCAGCTTACCAGGAACCTACGAGCAGTACTTC. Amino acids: CASSLPGTYEQYF. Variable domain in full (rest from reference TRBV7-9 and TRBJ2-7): DTGVSQNPRHKITKRGQNVTFRCDPISEHNRLYWYRQTLGQGPEFLTYFQNEAQLEKSRLLSDRFSAERPKGSFSTLEIQRTEQGDSAMYLCASSLPGTYEQYFGPGTRLTVT.

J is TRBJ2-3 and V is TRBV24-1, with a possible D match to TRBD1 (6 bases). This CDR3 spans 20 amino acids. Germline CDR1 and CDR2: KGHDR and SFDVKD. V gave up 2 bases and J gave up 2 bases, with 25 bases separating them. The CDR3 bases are TGTGCCACCAGTGATTGGCTTCCCTATTTGGGACACCTCATCACAGATACGCAGTATTTT. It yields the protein CATSDWLPYLGHLITDTQYF.

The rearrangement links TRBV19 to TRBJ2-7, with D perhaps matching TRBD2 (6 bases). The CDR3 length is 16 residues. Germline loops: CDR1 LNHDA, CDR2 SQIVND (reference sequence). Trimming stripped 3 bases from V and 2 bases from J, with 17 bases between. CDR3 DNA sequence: TGTGCCAGTAGTATGGGGGGTAGAGGGACGGCCTACGAGCAGTACTTC. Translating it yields CASSMGGRGTAYEQYF.

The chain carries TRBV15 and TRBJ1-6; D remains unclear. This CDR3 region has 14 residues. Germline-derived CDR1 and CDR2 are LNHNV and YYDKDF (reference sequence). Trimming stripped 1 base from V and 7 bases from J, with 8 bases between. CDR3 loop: CATSRATDNSPLHF. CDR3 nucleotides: TGTGCCACCAGCAGAGCTACCGACAATTCACCCCTCCACTTT.

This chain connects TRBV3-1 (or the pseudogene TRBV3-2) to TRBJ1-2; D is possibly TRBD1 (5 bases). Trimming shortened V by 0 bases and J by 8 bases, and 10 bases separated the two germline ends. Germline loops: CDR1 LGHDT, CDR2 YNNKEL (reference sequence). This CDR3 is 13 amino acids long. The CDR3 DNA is TGTGCCAGCAGCCAAGAGATTGGGGACGGCTACACCTTC. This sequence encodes CASSQEIGDGYTF.

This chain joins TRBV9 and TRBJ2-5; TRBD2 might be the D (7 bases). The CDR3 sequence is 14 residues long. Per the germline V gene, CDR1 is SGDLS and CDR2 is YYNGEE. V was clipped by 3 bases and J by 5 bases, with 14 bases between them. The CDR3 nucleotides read TGTGCCAGCAGCGAAGGGGGGGGAATGGAGACCCAGTACTTC. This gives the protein CASSEGGGMETQYF. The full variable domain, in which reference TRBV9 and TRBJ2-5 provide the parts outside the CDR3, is DSGVTQTPKHLITATGQRVTLRCSPRSGDLSVYWYQQSLDQGLQFLIQYYNGEERAKGNILERFSAQQFPDLHSELNLSSLELGDSALYFCASSEGGGMETQYFGPGTRLLVL.

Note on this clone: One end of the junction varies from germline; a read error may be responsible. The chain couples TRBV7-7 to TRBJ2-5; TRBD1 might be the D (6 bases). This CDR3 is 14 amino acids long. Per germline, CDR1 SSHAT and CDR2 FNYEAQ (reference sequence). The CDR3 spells CASSLGADGETQYF. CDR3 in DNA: TGTGCTAGCAGCTTGGGGGCGGACGGAGAGACCCAGTACTTC.

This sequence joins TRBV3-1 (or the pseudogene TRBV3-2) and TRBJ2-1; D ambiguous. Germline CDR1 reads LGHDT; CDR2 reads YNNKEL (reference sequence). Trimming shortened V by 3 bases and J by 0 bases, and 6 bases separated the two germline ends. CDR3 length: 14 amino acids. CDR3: CASSQALSYNEQFF. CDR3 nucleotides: TGTGCCAGCAGCCAGGCGCTCTCCTACAATGAGCAGTTCTTC.

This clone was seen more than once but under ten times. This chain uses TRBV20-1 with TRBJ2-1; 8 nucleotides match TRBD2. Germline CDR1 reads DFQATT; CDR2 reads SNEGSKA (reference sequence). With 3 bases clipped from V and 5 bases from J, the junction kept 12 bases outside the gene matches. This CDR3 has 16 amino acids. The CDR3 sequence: CSASDPGGPLHNEQFF. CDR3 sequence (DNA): TGCAGTGCTAGTGATCCGGGGGGGCCTCTCCACAATGAGCAGTTCTTC.

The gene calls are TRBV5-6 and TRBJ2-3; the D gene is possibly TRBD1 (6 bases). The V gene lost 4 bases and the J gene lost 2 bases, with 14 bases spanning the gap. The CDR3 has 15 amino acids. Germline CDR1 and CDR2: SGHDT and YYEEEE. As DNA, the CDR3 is TGTGCCAGCAGCCTTGGGACACAATTCACAGATACGCAGTATTTT. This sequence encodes CASSLGTQFTDTQYF. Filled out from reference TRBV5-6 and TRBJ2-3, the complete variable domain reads DAGVTQSPTHLIKTRGQQVTLRCSPKSGHDTVSWYQQALGQGPQFIFQYYEEEERQRGNFPDRFSGHQFPNYSSELNVNALLLGDSALYLCASSLGTQFTDTQYFGPGTRLTVL.

The chain's CDR3 is CAWSRRGLKNTEAFF. The CDR3 DNA follows: TGTGCCTGGAGTAGGAGGGGGCTAAAGAACACTGAAGCTTTCTTT. This chain connects TRBV30 to TRBJ1-1; TRBD1 aligns across 7 bases. The ends lost 2 bases at V and 1 base at J; junction bases unmatched: 7. Germline V gene sequence: CDR1 GTSNPN, CDR2 SVGIG (reference sequence). The CDR3 contains 15 residues.

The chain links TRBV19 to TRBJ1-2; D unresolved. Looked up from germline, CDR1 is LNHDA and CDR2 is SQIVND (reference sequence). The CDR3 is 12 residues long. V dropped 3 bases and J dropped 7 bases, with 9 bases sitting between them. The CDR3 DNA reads TGTGCCAGTAGTATCTTCGGTTTTGGCTACACCTTC. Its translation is CASSIFGFGYTF.

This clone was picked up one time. In nucleotides, the CDR3 is TGTGCCAGCAGCTTTGTCTTCCCTAGTAGGACTGAAGCTTTCTTT. Translating it yields CASSFVFPSRTEAFF. The chain joins TRBV7-2 to TRBJ1-1; D is undetermined. V was trimmed by 3 bases and J by 5 bases, leaving 16 bases between them. This CDR3 region has 15 residues. The germline V gene encodes CDR1 SGHTA and CDR2 FQGNSA.

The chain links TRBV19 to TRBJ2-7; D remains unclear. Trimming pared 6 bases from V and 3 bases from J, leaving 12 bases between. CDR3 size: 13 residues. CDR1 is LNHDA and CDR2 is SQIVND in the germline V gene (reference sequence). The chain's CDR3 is CASRDVSNYEQYF. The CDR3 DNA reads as TGTGCCAGTAGGGATGTAAGTAACTACGAGCAGTACTTC. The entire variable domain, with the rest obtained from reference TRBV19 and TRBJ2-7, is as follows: DGGITQSPKYLFRKEGQNVTLSCEQNLNHDAMYWYRQDPGQGLRLIYYSQIVNDFQKGDIAEGYSVSREKKESFPLTVTSAQKNPTAFYLCASRDVSNYEQYFGPGTRLTVT.

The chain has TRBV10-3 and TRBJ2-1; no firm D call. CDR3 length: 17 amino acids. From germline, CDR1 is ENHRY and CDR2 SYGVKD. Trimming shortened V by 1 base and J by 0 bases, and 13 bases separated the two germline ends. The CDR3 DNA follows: TGTGCCATCAGTGAGTTTGCCATCTCAAGCTCCTACAATGAGCAGTTCTTC. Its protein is CAISEFAISSSYNEQFF.

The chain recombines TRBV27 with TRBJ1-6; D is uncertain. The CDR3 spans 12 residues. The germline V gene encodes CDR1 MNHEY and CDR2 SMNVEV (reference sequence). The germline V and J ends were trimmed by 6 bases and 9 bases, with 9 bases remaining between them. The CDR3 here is CASSLRSSPLHF. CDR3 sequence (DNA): TGTGCCAGCAGCCTCCGGAGTTCACCCCTCCACTTT.

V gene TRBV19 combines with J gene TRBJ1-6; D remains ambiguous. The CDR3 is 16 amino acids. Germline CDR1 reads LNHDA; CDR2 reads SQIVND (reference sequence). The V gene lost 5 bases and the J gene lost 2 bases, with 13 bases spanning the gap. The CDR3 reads CASSVYSRPYNSPLHF. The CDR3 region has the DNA TGTGCCAGTAGTGTATACAGTCGGCCCTATAATTCACCCCTCCACTTT.

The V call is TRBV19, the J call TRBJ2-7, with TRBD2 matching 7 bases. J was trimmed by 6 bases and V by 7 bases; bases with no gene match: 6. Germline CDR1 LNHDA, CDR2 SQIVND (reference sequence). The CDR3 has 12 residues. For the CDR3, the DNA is TGTGCCAGTACCCCCCCGGGGGGCGAGCAGTACTTC. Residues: CASTPPGGEQYF.

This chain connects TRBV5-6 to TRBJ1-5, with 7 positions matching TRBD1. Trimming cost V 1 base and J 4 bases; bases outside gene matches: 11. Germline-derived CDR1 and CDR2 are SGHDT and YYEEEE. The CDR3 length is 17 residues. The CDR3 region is CASSLTGQRIGNQPQHF. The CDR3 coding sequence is TGTGCCAGCAGCTTGACGGGACAGCGAATAGGGAATCAGCCCCAGCATTTT.